Listed here are 4 T cell receptor beta chains from one sample, sequenced in a study of blood T cell repertoires in COVID-19. Sequencing used immunoSEQ multiplex PCR; TCRdb keeps in-frame clones, though not all of them. The profile covers over 350,000 clones, with 85% to 90% appearing a single time and approximately 0.96% taken by the ten largest. Input material: PBMCs or T cells enriched from blood (not recorded which). These receptors came from a woman aged 25-40 years with acute COVID-19.

The rearrangement links TRBV19 to TRBJ1-5, with 8 nucleotides matching TRBD1. The trim removed 6 bases at V and 5 bases at J, leaving 9 bases unmatched. The CDR3 loop spans 15 amino acids. Germline V CDR1 and CDR2: LNHDA, SQIVND (reference sequence). CDR3 in amino acids: CASRPNNRGDQPQHF. The CDR3 nucleotides are TGTGCCAGTAGACCTAACAACAGGGGGGATCAGCCCCAGCATTTT.

The J gene is TRBJ1-1, the V gene TRBV6-1, with D possibly TRBD1 on 5 matching bases. Germline loops: CDR1 MNHNS, CDR2 SASEGT. V gave up 5 bases and J gave up 8 bases, with 9 bases separating them. The CDR3 is made up of 11 amino acids. The CDR3 loop reads CASSYGQEAFF. CDR3 DNA sequence: TGTGCCAGCAGTTATGGACAAGAAGCTTTCTTT.

This clone came up a few times. The chain employs TRBV7-8 and TRBJ1-4, with TRBD1 as a possible D gene (6 bases). CDR1 and CDR2 (germline): SGHVS, FQNEAQ. This CDR3 comprises 15 residues. The ends were cut back, 1 base at V and 8 bases at J, with 14 bases in the middle. The CDR3 sequence: CASSLVLGGGEKLFF. CDR3 DNA: TGTGCCAGCAGCTTAGTACTAGGGGGAGGGGAAAAACTGTTTTTT.

This chain's CDR3 is CASSNQGAGTGELFF. The CDR3 bases are TGTGCCAGCAGTAATCAGGGGGCAGGCACCGGGGAGCTGTTTTTT. V gene TRBV7-2 combines with J gene TRBJ2-2, with 8 positions matching TRBD1. Germline CDR1 SGHTA, CDR2 FQGNSA. There are 15 residues in the CDR3. V was clipped by 6 bases and J by 4 bases; unmatched bases: 7. Drawing the rest from reference TRBV7-2 and TRBJ2-2, the complete variable domain is GAGVSQSPSNKVTEKGKDVELRCDPISGHTALYWYRQSLGQGLEFLIYFQGNSAPDKSGLPSDRFSAERTGGSVSTLTIQRTQQEDSAVYLCASSNQGAGTGELFFGEGSRLTVL.